What follows are 27 T cell receptor beta chains derived from one specimen sequenced in a study of blood T cell repertoires in COVID-19. Sequencing was performed with immunoSEQ multiplex PCR; in TCRdb, only in-frame clones are kept and a portion is missing. Of 150,000 to 200,000 clones listed, 88% were seen once; the top ten hold 9% to 10%. The material sequenced was PBMCs or T cells enriched from blood (not recorded which). These TCRs come from a woman in her late teens or twenties who had recovered from COVID-19.

The J gene is TRBJ2-3, the V gene TRBV10-2, with 11 bases that match TRBD2. Germline V gene data show CDR1 as WSHSY and CDR2 as SAAADI. The CDR3 consists of 20 residues. Trimming at V came to 0 bases and at J to 0 bases, leaving 11 bases not matched to a gene. CDR3 DNA: TGCGCCAGCAGTGAGTCGGCGGGACTAGCGGACAAGATGAGCACAGATACGCAGTATTTT. Translation gives CASSESAGLADKMSTDTQYF.

The rearrangement links TRBV5-8 to TRBJ1-2, with 10 bases that match TRBD1. The CDR3 length is 15 residues. Germline V gives CDR1 SGHTS, CDR2 YDEGEE. The V gene end was trimmed by 3 bases and the J gene end by 4 bases; junction bases not matched to a gene: 6. CDR3 residues: CASSWGTGAVYGYTF. In DNA form, the CDR3 reads TGTGCCAGCAGCTGGGGGACAGGGGCTGTCTATGGCTACACCTTC. The whole variable domain, remainder taken from reference TRBV5-8 and TRBJ1-2, is EAGVTQSPTHLIKTRGQQATLRCSPISGHTSVYWYQQALGLGLQFLLWYDEGEERNRGNFPPRFSGRQFPNYSSELNVNALELEDSALYLCASSWGTGAVYGYTFGSGTRLTVV.

This clone was seen once. The junction departs from germline at one end; a sequencing error may be responsible. The chain links TRBV4-1 to TRBJ2-7, with TRBD2 as a possible D gene (5 bases). CDR3 length equals 14 residues. In germline, CDR1 is MGHRA, CDR2 YSYEKL. Here the CDR3 reads CASSQDDLRGGLGF. In nucleotides, the CDR3 is TGCGCCAGCAGCCAAGATGACCTGCGAGGCGGGTTGGGGTTC.

The CDR3 sequence: CASSDRGGRGYTF. CDR3 sequence (DNA): TGTGCCAGCAGTGACAGGGGAGGACGTGGCTACACCTTC. V is TRBV6-6 and J is TRBJ1-2; TRBD1 matches 8 bases. With 5 bases clipped from V and 7 bases from J, the junction kept 6 bases outside the gene matches. The V gene's germline CDR1 is MNHNY and CDR2 SVGAGI (reference sequence). The CDR3 runs 13 residues.

The V call is TRBV5-6, the J call TRBJ1-6; possible D gene TRBD1, 6 bases. Germline CDR1 SGHDT, CDR2 YYEEEE. This CDR3 has 14 residues. The V end lost 4 bases, the J end lost 5 bases, and 10 bases lay between the germline ends. This CDR3 reads CASSPDSDNSPLHF. CDR3 DNA: TGTGCCAGCAGCCCGGACAGCGATAATTCACCCCTCCACTTT.

V gene TRBV7-2 combines with J gene TRBJ1-1; 9 bases line up with TRBD1. CDR3 length: 13 residues. Germline CDR1 is SGHTA and CDR2 is FQGNSA. V dropped 3 bases and J dropped 7; count of bases not matched to a gene: 3. CDR3 nucleotides: TGTGCCAGCAGCTTTGGGACAGGGATTGAAGCTTTCTTT. Its translation is CASSFGTGIEAFF.

The J gene is TRBJ1-2, the V gene TRBV5-8; 8 bases map to TRBD1. V gave up 4 bases and J gave up 8 bases; unmatched junction bases: 7. The CDR3 covers 13 residues. In germline, CDR1 is SGHTS, CDR2 YDEGEE. The CDR3: CASSPGTGGGYTF. CDR3 nucleotides: TGTGCCAGCAGCCCCGGGACAGGCGGGGGCTACACCTTC.

The rearrangement uses TRBV10-3 and TRBJ2-2; 12 bases are shared with TRBD2. With V trimmed by 4 bases and J by 5 bases, 8 bases remained unmatched. The length of the CDR3 is 17 residues. Germline-derived CDR1 and CDR2 are ENHRY and SYGVKD. The CDR3 protein is CAISASGLAGLTGELFF. DNA for the CDR3: TGTGCCATCAGTGCCTCGGGACTAGCGGGTCTGACCGGGGAGCTGTTTTTT.

V usage is TRBV6-4 and J usage is TRBJ2-2; perhaps TRBD1 as D (6 bases). V gave up 6 bases and J gave up 3 bases, with 8 bases separating them. The CDR3 contains 13 residues. Germline CDR1 and CDR2: MRHNA and SNTAGT. The CDR3 region is CASRNRDTGELFF. The CDR3 DNA sequence: TGTGCCAGCAGAAACAGGGACACCGGGGAGCTGTTTTTT.

This chain uses TRBV7-3 with TRBJ2-5; D might be TRBD2 (6 bases). V was clipped by 6 bases and J by 0 bases, with 8 bases between them. The germline V gene has CDR1 SGHTA and CDR2 FQGTGA. The CDR3 has 13 residues. CDR3 coding DNA: TGTGCCAGCAGTACGGGAGACCAAGAGACCCAGTACTTC. Translation gives CASSTGDQETQYF.

The genes are TRBV28 and TRBJ2-1; the match to TRBD2 covers 8 bases. Germline V CDR1 and CDR2: MDHEN, SYDVKM. The length of the CDR3 is 15 residues. Trimming took 2 bases from V and 4 from J; bases not matched to a gene: 4. This chain's CDR3 is CASSLRASGYNEQFF. The CDR3 region has the DNA TGTGCCAGCAGTTTAAGGGCTAGCGGGTACAATGAGCAGTTCTTC.

The chain is built from TRBV28 and TRBJ2-1, with 8 positions matching TRBD2. Per the germline V gene, CDR1 is MDHEN and CDR2 is SYDVKM. This CDR3 has 18 amino acids. Unmatched junction bases numbered 18, after V lost 3 bases and J lost 8 bases. Here the CDR3 DNA reads TGTGCCAGCAGTTTCCCCCATAAGGTAGCGGGGTTTTTGGATGAGCAGTTCTTC. This translates into CASSFPHKVAGFLDEQFF.

The chain links TRBV27 to TRBJ2-7; 7 bases are a match to TRBD2. Trimming took 0 bases from V and 2 from J; bases not matched to a gene: 4. Germline V lookup: CDR1 MNHEY, CDR2 SMNVEV (reference sequence). The CDR3 sequence is 15 residues long. The CDR3 region is CASSLSAGVTYEQYF. Here the CDR3 DNA reads TGTGCCAGCAGTTTATCGGCGGGAGTTACCTACGAGCAGTACTTC.

In DNA, the CDR3 is TGTGCCAGCAGTTACGTAGCGGGGGGGCGAGAGACCCAGTACTTC. Protein sequence: CASSYVAGGRETQYF. V usage is TRBV6-6 and J usage is TRBJ2-5; TRBD2 matches 11 bases. Looked up from germline, CDR1 is MNHNY and CDR2 is SVGAGI (reference sequence). With V trimmed by 2 bases and J by 4 bases, 3 bases remained unmatched. The CDR3 spans 15 residues.

In nucleotides, the CDR3 is TGTGCCAGCAGTTTACCCAGGACACTCGAGCAGTACTTC. Translated, it gives CASSLPRTLEQYF. The chain joins TRBV28 to TRBJ2-7; D is possibly TRBD1 (5 bases). Trimming pared 2 bases from V and 6 bases from J, leaving 11 bases between. Germline CDR1 is MDHEN and CDR2 is SYDVKM. This CDR3 is 13 amino acids long.

This clone was counted once. J is TRBJ2-7 and V is TRBV5-1; 10 bases are a match to TRBD2. This CDR3 spans 15 amino acids. The V segment lost 4 bases and the J segment 1 base; nucleotides outside the gene matches: 5. From germline, CDR1 is SGHRS and CDR2 YFSETQ. CDR3 in DNA: TGCGCCAGCAGCATTACTAGCGGGGCTTCCTACGAGCAGTACTTC. Protein sequence: CASSITSGASYEQYF.

This clone has a single count. The chain has TRBV2 and TRBJ2-5; TRBD1 agrees at 9 bases. The CDR3 length is 14 residues. Germline lookup yields CDR1 SNHLY and CDR2 FYNNEI. The V segment lost 8 bases and the J segment 2 bases; nucleotides outside the gene matches: 6. The CDR3 DNA reads TGTGCCAGCGGGGACAGGGTCCCACAAGAGACCCAGTACTTC. Its translation is CASGDRVPQETQYF. The whole variable domain, filled in from reference TRBV2 and TRBJ2-5, reads EPEVTQTPSHQVTQMGQEVILRCVPISNHLYFYWYRQILGQKVEFLVSFYNNEISEKSEIFDDQFSVERPDGSNFTLKIRSTKLEDSAMYFCASGDRVPQETQYFGPGTRLLVL.

The J gene is TRBJ1-2, the V gene TRBV6-2 or TRBV6-3, with D perhaps matching TRBD1 (5 bases). CDR1 is MNHEY, CDR2 SVGEGT, per germline. The CDR3 is 15 residues long. V was clipped by 2 bases and J by 7 bases, with 17 bases between them. The CDR3 region is CASSYGGSVVFGYTF. CDR3 DNA sequence: TGTGCCAGCAGTTACGGGGGGAGCGTTGTCTTTGGCTACACCTTC.

This clone appeared a few times. The CDR3 DNA sequence: TGCGCCAGCAGCTTGGGGTTGGGCGGGTACAATGAGCAGTTCTTC. This codes for CASSLGLGGYNEQFF. The chain recombines TRBV5-1 with TRBJ2-1; D may be TRBD2 (5 bases). Trimming took 0 bases from V and 4 from J, leaving 11 bases between them. Germline V gene data show CDR1 as SGHRS and CDR2 as YFSETQ. This CDR3 spans 15 amino acids.

This chain joins TRBV30 and TRBJ2-1; 10 bases align to TRBD2. Trimming took 3 bases from V and 0 from J; bases not matched to a gene: 5. Germline V gene lookup returns CDR1 GTSNPN and CDR2 SVGIG (reference sequence). This CDR3 has 16 amino acids. The CDR3 region is CAWSRAGGSSYNEQFF. CDR3 DNA: TGTGCCTGGAGCAGAGCGGGAGGGAGCTCCTACAATGAGCAGTTCTTC.

J is TRBJ1-5 and V is TRBV28; 7 bases map to TRBD1. CDR1 and CDR2 (germline): MDHEN, SYDVKM. The CDR3 totals 15 residues. V shed 7 bases and J 2 bases; nucleotides not matched to a gene: 8. The CDR3 is CASTKTGRGNQPQHF. CDR3 bases: TGTGCCAGCACCAAGACAGGGCGGGGCAATCAGCCCCAGCATTTT. Full variable domain (outside the CDR3, taken from reference TRBV28 and TRBJ1-5): DVKVTQSSRYLVKRTGEKVFLECVQDMDHENMFWYRQDPGLGLRLIYFSYDVKMKEKGDIPEGYSVSREKKERFSLILESASTNQTSMYLCASTKTGRGNQPQHFGDGTRLSIL.

This chain joins TRBV9 and TRBJ2-5; 7 positions match TRBD2. This CDR3 comprises 17 residues. The ends lost 3 bases at V and 1 base at J; junction bases unmatched: 12. Germline loops: CDR1 SGDLS, CDR2 YYNGEE. Written as DNA, the CDR3 is TGTGCCAGCAGCGAGTCGGGGAGGGCAGTCCCCCAAGAGACCCAGTACTTC. This sequence encodes CASSESGRAVPQETQYF.

The chain is built from TRBV15 and TRBJ2-7; TRBD1 matches 9 bases. Looked up from germline, CDR1 is LNHNV and CDR2 is YYDKDF (reference sequence). The V and J ends lost 0 bases and 9 bases, in that order; junction bases with no gene match: 9. The CDR3 contains 15 residues. The CDR3: CATSRDDRGAVGQYF. DNA for the CDR3: TGTGCCACCAGCAGAGACGACAGGGGGGCTGTCGGGCAGTACTTC.

The J gene is TRBJ2-7, the V gene TRBV7-2; maybe TRBD2 (5 bases). Germline assignment: CDR1 SGHTA and CDR2 FQGNSA. The CDR3 has 14 residues. V was shortened by 5 bases and J by 4 bases, with 15 bases between the two germline ends. CDR3 in DNA: TGTGCCAGCAGCCACGGACTGATTATTTACGAGCAGTACTTC. Its protein is CASSHGLIIYEQYF.

The chain couples TRBV19 to TRBJ2-7, with 10 bases that match TRBD1. Germline V gene sequence: CDR1 LNHDA, CDR2 SQIVND (reference sequence). J lost 5 bases, V lost 5 bases, and 9 bases had no gene match. The CDR3 is 15 residues long. The CDR3: CASSVTGGSSDEQYF. DNA for the CDR3: TGTGCCAGTAGTGTGACAGGGGGCAGTTCGGACGAGCAGTACTTC.

V is TRBV28 and J is TRBJ1-5; 9 bases are a match to TRBD1. The CDR3 sequence is 13 residues long. The V gene end was trimmed by 10 bases and the J gene end by 6 bases; junction bases not matched to a gene: 7. Germline CDR1 and CDR2: MDHEN and SYDVKM. DNA of the CDR3: TGTGCCACCACGGACAGGGGATTTCAGCCCCAGCATTTT. It translates to CATTDRGFQPQHF.

This clone was observed a few times. V is TRBV2 and J is TRBJ2-7; D might be TRBD2 (5 bases). CDR3 size: 13 residues. Trimming stripped 11 bases from V and 2 bases from J, with 16 bases between. CDR1 SNHLY and CDR2 FYNNEI come from the germline V gene. CDR3 bases: TGTGCCGTCCGACTACAAGGGACCTACGAGCAGTACTTC. Protein product: CAVRLQGTYEQYF.